The 5 T cell receptor beta chains below were found in one sample sequenced in a study of cytomegalovirus exposure and HLA in healthy donors. With 60 Vbeta and 13 Jbeta primers, the PCR was carried out. Only in-frame clones appear in the TCRdb table, and some are missing; sequencing was by immunoSEQ multiplex PCR. Found here are over 120,000 clones, around 82% of them singletons; the top ten hold around 2.5%. Sequencing was performed on PBMCs. These TCRs come from a middle-aged man in good health and CMV-seronegative.

The chain joins TRBV10-1 to TRBJ2-1, with TRBD2 identical over 14 bases. With 2 bases clipped from V and 8 bases from J, the junction kept 8 bases outside the gene matches. The CDR3 runs 17 residues. Germline assignment: CDR1 WNHNN and CDR2 SYGVQD (reference sequence). CDR3 amino acids: CASSEGRTSGRLDEQFF. The CDR3 nucleotides read TGCGCCAGCAGTGAGGGGAGGACTAGCGGGAGGTTGGATGAGCAGTTCTTC.

The rearrangement joins TRBV7-9 to TRBJ1-1; 8 nucleotides line up with TRBD1. The J segment lost 1 base and the V segment lost 5 bases, leaving 12 bases of the junction unmatched. CDR1 is SEHNR and CDR2 is FQNEAQ in the germline V gene (reference sequence). This CDR3 comprises 17 residues. Here the CDR3 DNA reads TGTGCCAGCAGCCCGAGGACAGGGAGAAGAGGGAACACTGAAGCTTTCTTT. It specifies CASSPRTGRRGNTEAFF.

Turning to this clone: Additional DNA sequences in this sample encode the identical CDR3. V usage is TRBV4-1 and J usage is TRBJ2-5; 9 bases agree with TRBD1. Germline V CDR1 and CDR2: MGHRA, YSYEKL. The CDR3 runs to 15 residues. V shed 3 bases, J shed 5 bases, and the junction held 7 bases outside the gene matches. CDR3 in amino acids: CASSQGQGGGETQYF. CDR3 DNA: TGCGCCAGCAGCCAGGGACAGGGTGGGGGGGAGACCCAGTACTTC.

This sequence joins TRBV11-3 and TRBJ2-1, with 7 bases that match TRBD2. The CDR3 is made up of 15 amino acids. V trimming: 0 bases; J trimming: 2 bases; junction bases outside the gene matches: 1. Germline V lookup: CDR1 SGHNT, CDR2 YENEEA. The CDR3 region is CASSLEGGAYNEQFF. CDR3 coding DNA: TGTGCCAGCAGCTTAGAGGGGGGGGCCTACAATGAGCAGTTCTTC.

CDR3 DNA: TGTGCCAGCAGTGCGGGGATTCCTGGCAATCAGCCCCAGCATTTT. This translates into CASSAGIPGNQPQHF. The chain has TRBV28 and TRBJ1-5; no clear D. Per the germline V gene, CDR1 is MDHEN and CDR2 is SYDVKM. The CDR3 consists of 15 residues. The V and J ends lost 5 bases and 2 bases respectively, with 13 bases between them.